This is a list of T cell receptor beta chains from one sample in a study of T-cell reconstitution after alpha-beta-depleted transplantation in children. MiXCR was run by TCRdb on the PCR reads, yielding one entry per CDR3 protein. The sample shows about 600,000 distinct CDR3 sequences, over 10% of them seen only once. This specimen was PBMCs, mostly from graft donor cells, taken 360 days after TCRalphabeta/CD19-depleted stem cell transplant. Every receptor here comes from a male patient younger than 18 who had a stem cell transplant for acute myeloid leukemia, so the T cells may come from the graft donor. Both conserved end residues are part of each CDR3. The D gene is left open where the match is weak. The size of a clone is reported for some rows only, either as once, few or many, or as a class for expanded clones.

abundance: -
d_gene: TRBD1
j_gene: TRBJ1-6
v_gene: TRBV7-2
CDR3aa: CASSSGQPNSPLHF
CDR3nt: TGTGCCAGCAGCTCGGGACAGCCAAATTCACCCCTCCACTTT

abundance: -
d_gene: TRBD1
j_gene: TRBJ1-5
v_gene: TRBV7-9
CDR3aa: CASSPPGQGYQPQHF
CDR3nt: TGTGCCAGCAGCCCCCCGGGACAGGGTTATCAGCCCCAGCATTTT

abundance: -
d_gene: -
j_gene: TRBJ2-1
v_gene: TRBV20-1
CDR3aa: CSADGRLLYNEQFF
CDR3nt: TGCAGTGCCGATGGACGACTACTCTACAATGAGCAGTTCTTC

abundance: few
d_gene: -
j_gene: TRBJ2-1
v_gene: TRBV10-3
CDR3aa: CAISDSILGGEQFF
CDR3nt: TGTGCCATCAGTGACTCCATACTAGGCGGTGAGCAGTTCTTC

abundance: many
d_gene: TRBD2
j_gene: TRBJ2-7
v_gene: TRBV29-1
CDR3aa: CSVGRRLAGLYEQYF
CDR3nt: TGCAGCGTTGGGCGCAGACTAGCGGGACTCTACGAGCAGTACTTC

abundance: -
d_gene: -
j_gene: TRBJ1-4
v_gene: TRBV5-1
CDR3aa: CASSLVWGGLTNEKLFF
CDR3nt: TGCGCCAGCAGCTTGGTATGGGGAGGATTGACTAATGAAAAACTGTTTTTT

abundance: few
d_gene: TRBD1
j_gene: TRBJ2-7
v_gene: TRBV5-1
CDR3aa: CASSLPGQRTSYEQYF
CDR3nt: TGCGCCAGCAGCTTACCGGGACAGCGGACCTCCTACGAGCAGTACTTC

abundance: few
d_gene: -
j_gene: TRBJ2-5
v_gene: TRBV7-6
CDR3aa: CASSFGVGETQYF
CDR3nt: TGTGCCAGCAGCTTTGGAGTAGGAGAGACCCAGTACTTC

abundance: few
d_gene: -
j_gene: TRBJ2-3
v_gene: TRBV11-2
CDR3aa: CASSLEWRVKGTDTQYF
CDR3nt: TGTGCCAGCAGCTTAGAGTGGAGGGTCAAAGGCACAGATACGCAGTATTTT

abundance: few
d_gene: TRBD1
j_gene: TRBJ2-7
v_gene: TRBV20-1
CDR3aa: CSARQDRLSGQYF
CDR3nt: TGCAGTGCTAGGCAGGACAGGCTTTCTGGGCAGTACTTC

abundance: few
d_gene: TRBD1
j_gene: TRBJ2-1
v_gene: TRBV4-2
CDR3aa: CASSQAGGTRGAYNEQFF
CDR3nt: TGTGCCAGCAGCCAAGCAGGGGGAACTAGGGGAGCCTACAATGAGCAGTTCTTC

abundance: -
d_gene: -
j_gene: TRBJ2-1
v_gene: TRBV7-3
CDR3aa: CASSLTGPVNEQFF
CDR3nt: TGTGCCAGCAGCTTAACGGGCCCCGTCAATGAGCAGTTCTTC

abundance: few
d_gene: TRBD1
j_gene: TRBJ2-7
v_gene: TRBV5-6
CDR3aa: CASSPSGTGGHEQYF
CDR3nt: TGTGCCAGCAGCCCGTCCGGGACAGGGGGGCACGAGCAGTACTTC

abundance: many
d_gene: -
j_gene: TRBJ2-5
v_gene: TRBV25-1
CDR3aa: CASSELLGPTETQYF
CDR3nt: TGTGCCAGCAGTGAATTGTTAGGGCCCACTGAGACCCAGTACTTC

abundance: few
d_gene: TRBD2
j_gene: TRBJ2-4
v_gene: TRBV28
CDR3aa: CASHAFGGSSYF
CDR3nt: TGTGCCAGCCATGCCTTCGGGGGGTCCTCGTACTTC

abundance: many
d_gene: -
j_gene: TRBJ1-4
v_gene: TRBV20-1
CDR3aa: CSARDEWGFNEKLFF
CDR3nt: TGCAGTGCTAGAGATGAGTGGGGCTTTAATGAAAAACTGTTTTTT

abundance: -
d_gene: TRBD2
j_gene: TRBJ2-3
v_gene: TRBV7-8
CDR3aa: CASSFERDYTDTQYF
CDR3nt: TGTGCCAGCAGCTTTGAGCGGGACTACACAGATACGCAGTATTTT

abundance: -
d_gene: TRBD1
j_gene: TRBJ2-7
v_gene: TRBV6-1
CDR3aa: CASSPGQILSYEQYF
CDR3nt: TGTGCCAGCAGTCCGGGACAGATCCTCTCCTACGAGCAGTACTTC

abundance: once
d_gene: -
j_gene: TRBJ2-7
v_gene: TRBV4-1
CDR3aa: CASSQDGNSYEQYF
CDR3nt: TGCGCCAGCAGCCAAGATGGCAACTCCTACGAGCAGTACTTC

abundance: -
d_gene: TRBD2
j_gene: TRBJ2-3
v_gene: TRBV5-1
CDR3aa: CASRLAAGDTQYF
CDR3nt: TGCGCCAGCAGACTAGCGGCGGGGGATACGCAGTATTTT